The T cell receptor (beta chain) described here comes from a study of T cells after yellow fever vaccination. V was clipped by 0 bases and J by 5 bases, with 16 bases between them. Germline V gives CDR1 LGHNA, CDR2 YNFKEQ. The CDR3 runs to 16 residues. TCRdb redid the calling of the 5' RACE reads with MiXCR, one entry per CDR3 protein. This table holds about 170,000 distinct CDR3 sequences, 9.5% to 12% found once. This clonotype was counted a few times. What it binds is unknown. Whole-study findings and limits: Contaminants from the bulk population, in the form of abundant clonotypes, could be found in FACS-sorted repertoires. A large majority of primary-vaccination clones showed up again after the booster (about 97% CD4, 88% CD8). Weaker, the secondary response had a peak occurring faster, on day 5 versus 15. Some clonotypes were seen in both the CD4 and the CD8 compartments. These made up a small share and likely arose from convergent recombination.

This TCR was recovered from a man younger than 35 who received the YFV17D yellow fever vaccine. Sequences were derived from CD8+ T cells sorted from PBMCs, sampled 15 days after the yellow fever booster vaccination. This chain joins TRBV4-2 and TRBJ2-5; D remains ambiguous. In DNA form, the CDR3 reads TGTGCCAGCAGCCAAGATCATCCTAGTATCGGGGAGACCCAGTACTTC. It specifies CASSQDHPSIGETQYF.